This paragraph reports one T cell receptor (beta chain). This clonotype appeared many times. The specificity of this receptor is unknown. No much larger clone exists at a distance of one base, and base qualities are not known. Expansion of CD8+CD57+ cells had been shown by flow cytometry in the patients chosen for sequencing. Every patient had a diagnosis of severe acquired aplastic anemia based on International Study of Aplastic Anemia and Agranulocytosis and Camitta criteria. Patients had received no therapy at the time of blood sampling. In this study, sorted CD4+ and CD8+ T cells from the blood of healthy subjects and of severe aplastic anemia patients had their TCR repertoires deep-sequenced. In the USA, patient enrollment took place under clinicaltrials.gov protocols 00001620, 01623167, 00001397, 00071045, 00081523 and 00961064. Ficoll-Paque density gradient centrifugation was used to isolate peripheral blood mononuclear cells. Before DNA extraction, CD4+ and CD8+ T cells were sorted with FACS or magnetic beads.

Profiling of TCR beta VDJ combinations and CDR3 sequences used genomic DNA as the template. TCR repertoire sequencing was run on an Illumina HiSeq 2000. Turning to the authors' computational methods: TRBV/TRBJ rearrangement plots, CDR3 size and DJ length profiles, and Simpson's diversity index were used to assess repertoires. Whichever DNA sequence was most abundant in the deep sequencing data was defined as the immunodominant clone. CDR3 amino acid sequences were screened for sharing across subjects and were compared with published repertoires and the VDJdb database. The public reads were reprocessed in TCRdb via fastp at Q25 and MiXCR, keeping in-frame beta chains. Each CDR3 protein gets just one entry, which takes the most common genes and DNA from the rows behind it. TCRdb, not the authors, supplied the V and J calls. The sample table lists around 500,000 distinct CDR3 sequences, more than 25% of them with a count of one. Of the sample, 0.82% falls within the top ten clones.

These data originate in a study of CD8+CD57+ T cells in acquired aplastic anemia (dated by TCRdb to 2017 to 2018). For the study in its entirety: On average, sorted CD4+ and CD8+ cells yielded 3.2 ug of extracted DNA, with a range of about 0.19 to 30 ug. CD8+CD57+ expansion was defined as frequency above the mean frequency observed in healthy subjects. General conclusions and limits of the study: Although 25 to 30 CD8+ CDR3 sequences were shared by patients and controls, these sequences appeared highly expressed in patients and within the immunodominant clones of patients. CD8+ Simpson's diversity did not differ significantly between patients and healthy controls (P=0.060).

The CDR1 and CDR2 encoded by the germline V gene are SGHTA and FQGTGA. There are 13 amino acids in the CDR3, from cysteine to phenylalanine inclusive. The only DNA kept is the CDR3, 39 bases in frame from the first base. The V and J ends are trimmed by 3 bases and 10 bases, leaving 15 bases between them. The sequenced sample consisted of sorted CD4+, CD8+, or CD8+CD57+ T cells (not recorded which) from PBMCs. The V gene is TRBV7-3 and the J gene is TRBJ1-2; a confident D gene designation cannot be given. The TCR originated in a human donor with aplastic anemia. The CDR3 in this case is CASSFDSSSDYTF. The nucleotide sequence reads TGTGCCAGCAGCTTTGACTCGTCTTCGGACTACACCTTC.